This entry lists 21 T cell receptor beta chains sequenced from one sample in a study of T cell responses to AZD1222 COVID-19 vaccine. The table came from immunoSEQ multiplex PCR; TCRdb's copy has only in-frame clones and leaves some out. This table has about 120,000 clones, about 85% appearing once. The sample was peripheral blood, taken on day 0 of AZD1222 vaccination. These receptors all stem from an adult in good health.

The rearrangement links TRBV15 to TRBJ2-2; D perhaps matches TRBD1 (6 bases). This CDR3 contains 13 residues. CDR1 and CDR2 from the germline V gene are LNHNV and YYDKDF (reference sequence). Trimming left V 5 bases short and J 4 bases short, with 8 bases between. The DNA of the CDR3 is TGTGCCACCAGCGAACAGGGCACCGGGGAGCTGTTTTTT. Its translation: CATSEQGTGELFF.

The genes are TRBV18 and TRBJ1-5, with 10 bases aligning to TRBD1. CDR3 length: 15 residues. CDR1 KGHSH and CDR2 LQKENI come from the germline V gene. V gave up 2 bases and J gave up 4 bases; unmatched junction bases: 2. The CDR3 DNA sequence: TGTGCCAGCTCACCAGGGACAGGGGCTAATCAGCCCCAGCATTTT. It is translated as CASSPGTGANQPQHF.

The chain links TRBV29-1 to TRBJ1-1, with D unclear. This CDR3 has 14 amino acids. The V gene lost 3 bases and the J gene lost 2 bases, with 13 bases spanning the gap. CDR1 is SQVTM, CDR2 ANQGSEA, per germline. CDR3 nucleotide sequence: TGCAGCGTTGATCGGAACAGAAGAAACACTGAAGCTTTCTTT. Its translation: CSVDRNRRNTEAFF. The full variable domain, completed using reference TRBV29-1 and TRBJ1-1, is SAVISQKPSRDICQRGTSLTIQCQVDSQVTMMFWYRQQPGQSLTLIATANQGSEATYESGFVIDKFPISRPNLTFSTLTVSNMSPEDSSIYLCSVDRNRRNTEAFFGQGTRLTVV.

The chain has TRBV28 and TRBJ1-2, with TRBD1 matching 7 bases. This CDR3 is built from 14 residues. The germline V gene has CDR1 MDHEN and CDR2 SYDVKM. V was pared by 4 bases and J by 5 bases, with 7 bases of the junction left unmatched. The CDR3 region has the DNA TGTGCCAGCAGTTCGACAGGGTCGAGGTATGGCTACACCTTC. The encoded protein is CASSSTGSRYGYTF.

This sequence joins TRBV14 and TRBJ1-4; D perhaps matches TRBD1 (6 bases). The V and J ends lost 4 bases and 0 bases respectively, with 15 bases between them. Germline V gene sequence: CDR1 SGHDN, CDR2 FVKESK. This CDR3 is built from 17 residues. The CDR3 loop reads CASSPPGQLATNEKLFF. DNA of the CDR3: TGTGCCAGCAGCCCTCCGGGACAACTTGCAACTAATGAAAAACTGTTTTTT.

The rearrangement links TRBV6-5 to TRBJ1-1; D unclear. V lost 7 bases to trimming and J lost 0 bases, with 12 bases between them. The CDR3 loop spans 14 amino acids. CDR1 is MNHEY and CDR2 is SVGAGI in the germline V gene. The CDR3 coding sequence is TGTGCCAGCACGATCAGCGCCATGAACACTGAAGCTTTCTTT. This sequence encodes CASTISAMNTEAFF.

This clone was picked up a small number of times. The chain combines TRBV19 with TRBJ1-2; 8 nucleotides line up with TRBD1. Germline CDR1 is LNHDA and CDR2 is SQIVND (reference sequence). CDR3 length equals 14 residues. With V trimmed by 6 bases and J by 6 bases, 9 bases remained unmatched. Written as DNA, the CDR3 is TGTGCCAGTAGCCGAGAGGGACAGGTTCATGGCTACACCTTC. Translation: CASSREGQVHGYTF.

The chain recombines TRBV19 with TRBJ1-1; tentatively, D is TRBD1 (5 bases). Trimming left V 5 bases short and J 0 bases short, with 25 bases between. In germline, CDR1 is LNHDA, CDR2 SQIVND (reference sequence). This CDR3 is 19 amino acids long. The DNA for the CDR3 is TGTGCCAGTAGTCCCCCTCCGGGGGGTTCCCCACAGATGAACACTGAAGCTTTCTTT. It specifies CASSPPPGGSPQMNTEAFF.

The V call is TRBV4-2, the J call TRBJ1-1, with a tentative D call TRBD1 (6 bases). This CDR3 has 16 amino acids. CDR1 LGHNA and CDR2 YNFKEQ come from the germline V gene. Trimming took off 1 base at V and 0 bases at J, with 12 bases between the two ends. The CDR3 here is CASSQGVSGVNTEAFF. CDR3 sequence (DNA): TGTGCCAGCAGCCAAGGAGTTTCAGGGGTGAACACTGAAGCTTTCTTT.

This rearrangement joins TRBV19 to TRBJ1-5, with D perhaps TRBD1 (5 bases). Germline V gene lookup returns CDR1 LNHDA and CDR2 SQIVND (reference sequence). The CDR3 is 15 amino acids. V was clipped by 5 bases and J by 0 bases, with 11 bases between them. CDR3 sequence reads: CASSAPRGSNQPQHF. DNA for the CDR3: TGTGCCAGTAGTGCCCCGAGGGGTAGCAATCAGCCCCAGCATTTT.

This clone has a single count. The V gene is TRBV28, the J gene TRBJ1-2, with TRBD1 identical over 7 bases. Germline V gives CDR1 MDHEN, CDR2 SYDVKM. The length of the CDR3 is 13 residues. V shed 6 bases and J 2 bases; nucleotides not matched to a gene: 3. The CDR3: CASRPGQNYGYTF. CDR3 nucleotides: TGTGCCAGCAGACCGGGACAGAACTATGGCTACACCTTC.

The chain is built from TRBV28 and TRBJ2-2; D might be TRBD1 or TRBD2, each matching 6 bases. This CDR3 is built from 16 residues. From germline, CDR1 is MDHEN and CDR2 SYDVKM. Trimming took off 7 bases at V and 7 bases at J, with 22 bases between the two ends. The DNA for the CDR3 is TGTGCCAGCAAAACTAGGAGCCGGGGGCTAAGCGGGGAGCTGTTTTTT. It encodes CASKTRSRGLSGELFF.

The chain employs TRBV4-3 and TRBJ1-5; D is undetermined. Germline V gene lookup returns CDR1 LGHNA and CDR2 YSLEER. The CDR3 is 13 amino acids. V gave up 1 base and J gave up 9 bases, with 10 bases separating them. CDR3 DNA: TGCGCCAGCAGCCAAGTTGGAGTTGGGCCCCAGCATTTT. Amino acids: CASSQVGVGPQHF.

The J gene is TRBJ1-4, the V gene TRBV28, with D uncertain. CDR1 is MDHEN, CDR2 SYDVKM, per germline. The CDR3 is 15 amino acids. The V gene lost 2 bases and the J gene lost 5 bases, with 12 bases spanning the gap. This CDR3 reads CASSLDGAGNEKLFF. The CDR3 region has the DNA TGTGCCAGCAGTTTAGACGGCGCTGGGAATGAAAAACTGTTTTTT.

CDR3: CASSKLTGGTSYNSPLHF. CDR3 nucleotide sequence: TGTGCCAGCAGTAAACTTACAGGGGGTACCTCCTATAATTCACCCCTCCACTTT. J is TRBJ1-6 and V is TRBV27; 8 positions match TRBD1. V shed 5 bases and J 0 bases; nucleotides not matched to a gene: 9. The germline V gene encodes CDR1 MNHEY and CDR2 SMNVEV (reference sequence). The CDR3 runs to 18 residues.

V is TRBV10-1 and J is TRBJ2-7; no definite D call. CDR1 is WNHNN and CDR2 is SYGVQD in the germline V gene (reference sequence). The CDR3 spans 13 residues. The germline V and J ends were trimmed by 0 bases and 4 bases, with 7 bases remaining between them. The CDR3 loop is CASSESSGYEQYF. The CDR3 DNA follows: TGCGCCAGCAGTGAGTCCTCCGGGTACGAGCAGTACTTC.

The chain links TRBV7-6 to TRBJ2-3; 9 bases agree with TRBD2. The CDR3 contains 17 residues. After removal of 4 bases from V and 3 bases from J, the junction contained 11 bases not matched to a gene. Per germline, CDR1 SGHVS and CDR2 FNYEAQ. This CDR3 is CASSSLKTSGSTDTQYF. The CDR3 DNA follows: TGTGCCAGCAGCTCTCTAAAGACTAGCGGTAGTACAGATACGCAGTATTTT.

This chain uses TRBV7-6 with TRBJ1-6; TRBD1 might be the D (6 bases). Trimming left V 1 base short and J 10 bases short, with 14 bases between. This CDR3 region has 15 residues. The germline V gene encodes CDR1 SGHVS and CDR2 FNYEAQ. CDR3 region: CASSLDTGRGSPLHF. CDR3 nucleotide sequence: TGTGCCAGCAGCTTAGATACAGGGAGAGGATCACCCCTCCACTTT. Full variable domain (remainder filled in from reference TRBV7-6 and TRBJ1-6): GAGVSQSPRYKVTKRGQDVALRCDPISGHVSLYWYRQALGQGPEFLTYFNYEAQQDKSGLPNDRFSAERPEGSISTLTIQRTEQRDSAMYRCASSLDTGRGSPLHFGNGTRLTVT.

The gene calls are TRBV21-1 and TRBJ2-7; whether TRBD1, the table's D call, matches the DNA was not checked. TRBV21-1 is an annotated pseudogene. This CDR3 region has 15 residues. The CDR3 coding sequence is TGTGCCAGCAGCACGCGACAAGTCTGCTCCTACGAGCAGTACTTC. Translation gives CASSTRQVCSYEQYF.

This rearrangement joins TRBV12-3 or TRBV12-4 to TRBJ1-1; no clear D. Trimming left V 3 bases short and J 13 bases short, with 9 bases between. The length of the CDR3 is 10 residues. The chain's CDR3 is CASSFQQVFF. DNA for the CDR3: TGTGCCAGCAGTTTTCAGCAGGTTTTCTTT.

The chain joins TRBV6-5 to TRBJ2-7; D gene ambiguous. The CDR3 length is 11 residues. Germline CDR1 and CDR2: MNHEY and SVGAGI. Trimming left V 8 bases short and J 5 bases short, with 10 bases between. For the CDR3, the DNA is TGTGCCAGCCTCTCTAGGGACGAGCAGTACTTC. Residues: CASLSRDEQYF.